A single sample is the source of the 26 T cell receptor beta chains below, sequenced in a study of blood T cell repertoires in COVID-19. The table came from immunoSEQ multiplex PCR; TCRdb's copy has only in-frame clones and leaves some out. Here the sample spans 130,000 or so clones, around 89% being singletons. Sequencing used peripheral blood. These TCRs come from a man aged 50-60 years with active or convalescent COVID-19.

The CDR3 DNA follows: TGTGCCAGCAGCCCAGGGGGCTATAACACCGGGGAGCTGTTTTTT. This translates into CASSPGGYNTGELFF. The J gene is TRBJ2-2, the V gene TRBV5-5; TRBD1 aligns across 8 bases. This CDR3 has 15 amino acids. Germline CDR1 SGHKS, CDR2 YYEKEE (reference sequence). V lost 4 bases to trimming and J lost 2 bases; unmatched junction nucleotides: 4. The entire variable domain, with the rest obtained from reference TRBV5-5 and TRBJ2-2, is as follows: DAGVTQSPTHLIKTRGQQVTLRCSPISGHKSVSWYQQVLGQGPQFIFQYYEKEERGRGNFPDRFSARQFPNYSSELNVNALLLGDSALYLCASSPGGYNTGELFFGEGSRLTVL.

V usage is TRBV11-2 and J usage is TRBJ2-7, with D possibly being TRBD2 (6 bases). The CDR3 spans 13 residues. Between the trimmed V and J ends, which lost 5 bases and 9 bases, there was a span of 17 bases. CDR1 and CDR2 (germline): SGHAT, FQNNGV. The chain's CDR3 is CASSQEGLRGQYF. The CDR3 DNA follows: TGTGCCAGCAGCCAGGAGGGCCTACGAGGGCAGTACTTC.

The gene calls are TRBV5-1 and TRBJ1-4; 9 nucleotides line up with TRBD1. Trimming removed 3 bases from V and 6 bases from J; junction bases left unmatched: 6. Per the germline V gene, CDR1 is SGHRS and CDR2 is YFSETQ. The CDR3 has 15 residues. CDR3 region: CASSSTGGVHEKLFF. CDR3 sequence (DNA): TGCGCCAGCAGCTCGACAGGGGGAGTCCATGAAAAACTGTTTTTT.

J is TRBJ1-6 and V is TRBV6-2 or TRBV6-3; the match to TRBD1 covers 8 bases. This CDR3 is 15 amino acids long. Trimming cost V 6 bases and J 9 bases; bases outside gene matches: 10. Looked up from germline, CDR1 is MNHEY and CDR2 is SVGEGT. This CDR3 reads CASSETAGGVSPLHF. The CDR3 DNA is TGTGCCAGCAGCGAAACGGCAGGGGGCGTTTCACCCCTCCACTTT.

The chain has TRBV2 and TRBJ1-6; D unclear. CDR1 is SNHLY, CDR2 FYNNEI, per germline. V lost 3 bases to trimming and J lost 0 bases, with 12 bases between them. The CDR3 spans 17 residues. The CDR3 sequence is CASSDEVTSSYNSPLHF. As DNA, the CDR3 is TGTGCCAGCAGTGATGAAGTCACCAGCTCCTATAATTCACCCCTCCACTTT.

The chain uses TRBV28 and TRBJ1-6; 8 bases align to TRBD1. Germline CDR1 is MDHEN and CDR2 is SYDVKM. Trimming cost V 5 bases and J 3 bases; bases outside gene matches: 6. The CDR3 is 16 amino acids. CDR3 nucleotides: TGTGCCAGCAGTCCGACAGGGGCGAACTATAATTCACCCCTCCACTTT. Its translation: CASSPTGANYNSPLHF.

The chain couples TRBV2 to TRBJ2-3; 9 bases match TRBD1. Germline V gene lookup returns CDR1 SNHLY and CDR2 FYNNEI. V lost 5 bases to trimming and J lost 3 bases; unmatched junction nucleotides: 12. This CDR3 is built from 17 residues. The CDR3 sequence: CASSNGQGKRGTDTQYF. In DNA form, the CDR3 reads TGTGCCAGCAGTAATGGACAGGGGAAGAGGGGGACAGATACGCAGTATTTT.

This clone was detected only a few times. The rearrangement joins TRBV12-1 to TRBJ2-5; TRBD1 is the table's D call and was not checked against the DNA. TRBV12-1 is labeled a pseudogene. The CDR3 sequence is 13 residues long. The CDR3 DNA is TGTGCCAGCAGCCCGACAGGGGGAGAGACCCAGTACTTC. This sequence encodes CASSPTGGETQYF.

Here the CDR3 DNA reads TGTGCCAGCAGACCCTATGGACTAGCGATCTACGAGCAGTACTTC. Translated: CASRPYGLAIYEQYF. The chain is built from TRBV13 and TRBJ2-7; TRBD2 matches 9 bases. V was clipped by 6 bases and J by 3 bases; unmatched bases: 9. Germline CDR1 and CDR2: PRHDT and FYEKMQ (reference sequence). This CDR3 contains 15 residues.

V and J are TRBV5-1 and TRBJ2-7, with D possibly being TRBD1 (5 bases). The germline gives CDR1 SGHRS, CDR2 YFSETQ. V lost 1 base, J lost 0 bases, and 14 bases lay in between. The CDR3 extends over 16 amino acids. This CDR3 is CASSLRLGDSSYEQYF. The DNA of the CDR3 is TGCGCCAGCAGCTTGCGGTTAGGGGATAGCTCCTACGAGCAGTACTTC.

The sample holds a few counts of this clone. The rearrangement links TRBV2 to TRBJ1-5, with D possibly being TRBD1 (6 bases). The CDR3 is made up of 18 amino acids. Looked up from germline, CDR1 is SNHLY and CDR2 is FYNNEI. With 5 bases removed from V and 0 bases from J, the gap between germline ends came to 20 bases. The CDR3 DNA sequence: TGTGCCAGCAGTCGGAGAAGGACAGATACTTATAGCAATCAGCCCCAGCATTTT. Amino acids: CASSRRRTDTYSNQPQHF.

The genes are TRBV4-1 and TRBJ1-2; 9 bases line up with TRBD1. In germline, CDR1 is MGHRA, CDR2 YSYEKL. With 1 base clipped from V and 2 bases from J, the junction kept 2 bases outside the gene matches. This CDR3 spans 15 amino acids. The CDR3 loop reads CASSQAGQGNYGYTF. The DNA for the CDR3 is TGCGCCAGCAGCCAAGCAGGACAGGGGAACTATGGCTACACCTTC.

Here the CDR3 DNA reads TGTGCCAGCTCCGTGGGGACTAGCGGGAGACCCCAGTACTTC. It encodes CASSVGTSGRPQYF. V usage is TRBV18 and J usage is TRBJ2-5; 14 bases are a match to TRBD2. The CDR3 length is 14 residues. Per germline, CDR1 KGHSH and CDR2 LQKENI. V was pared by 6 bases and J by 9 bases, with 6 bases of the junction left unmatched.

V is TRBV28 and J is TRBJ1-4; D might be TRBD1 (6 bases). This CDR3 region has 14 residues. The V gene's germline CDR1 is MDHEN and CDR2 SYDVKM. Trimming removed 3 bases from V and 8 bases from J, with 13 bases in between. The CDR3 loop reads CASSFGQGSEKLFF. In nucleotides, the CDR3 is TGTGCCAGCAGTTTCGGGCAGGGGAGCGAAAAACTGTTTTTT.

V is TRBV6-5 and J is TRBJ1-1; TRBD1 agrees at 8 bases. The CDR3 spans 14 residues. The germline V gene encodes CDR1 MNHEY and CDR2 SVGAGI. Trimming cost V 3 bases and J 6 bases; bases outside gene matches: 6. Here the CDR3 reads CASSYRTGRSEAFF. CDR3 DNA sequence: TGTGCCAGCAGTTATCGGACAGGGAGGTCTGAAGCTTTCTTT.

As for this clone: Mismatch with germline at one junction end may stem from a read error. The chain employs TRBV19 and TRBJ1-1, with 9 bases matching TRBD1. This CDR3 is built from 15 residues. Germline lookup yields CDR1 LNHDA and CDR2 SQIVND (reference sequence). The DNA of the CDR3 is TGTGCCAGTAGTCCTACCGGGACAGGGAACCCTGAAGCTTTCTTT. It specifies CASSPTGTGNPEAFF.

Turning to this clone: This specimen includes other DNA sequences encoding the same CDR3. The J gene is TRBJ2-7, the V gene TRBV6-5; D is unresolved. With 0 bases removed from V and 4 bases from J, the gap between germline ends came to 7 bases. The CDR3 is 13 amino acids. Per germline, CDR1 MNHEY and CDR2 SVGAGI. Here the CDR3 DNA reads TGTGCCAGCAGTTACTCGCGCGCTTACGAGCAGTACTTC. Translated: CASSYSRAYEQYF.

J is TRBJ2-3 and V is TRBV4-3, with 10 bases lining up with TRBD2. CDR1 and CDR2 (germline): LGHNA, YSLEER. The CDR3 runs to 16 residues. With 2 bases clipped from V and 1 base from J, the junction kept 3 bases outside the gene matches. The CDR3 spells CASSQWLAGGTDTQYF. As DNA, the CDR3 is TGCGCCAGCAGCCAATGGCTAGCGGGGGGCACAGATACGCAGTATTTT.

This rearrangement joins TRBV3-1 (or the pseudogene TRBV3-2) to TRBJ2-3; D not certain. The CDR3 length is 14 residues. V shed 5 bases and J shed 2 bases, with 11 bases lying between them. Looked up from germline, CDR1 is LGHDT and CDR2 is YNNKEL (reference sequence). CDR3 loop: CASSLTPYTDTQYF. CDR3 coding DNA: TGTGCCAGCAGCTTAACCCCCTACACAGATACGCAGTATTTT.

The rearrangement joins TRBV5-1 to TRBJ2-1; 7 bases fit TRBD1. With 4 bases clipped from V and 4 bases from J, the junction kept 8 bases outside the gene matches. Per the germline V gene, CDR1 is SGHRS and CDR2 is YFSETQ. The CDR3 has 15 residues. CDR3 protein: CASSVEGAEYNEQFF. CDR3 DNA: TGCGCCAGCAGCGTAGAGGGGGCGGAATACAATGAGCAGTTCTTC. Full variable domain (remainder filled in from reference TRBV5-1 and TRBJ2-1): KAGVTQTPRYLIKTRGQQVTLSCSPISGHRSVSWYQQTPGQGLQFLFEYFSETQRNKGNFPGRFSGRQFSNSRSEMNVSTLELGDSALYLCASSVEGAEYNEQFFGPGTRLTVL.

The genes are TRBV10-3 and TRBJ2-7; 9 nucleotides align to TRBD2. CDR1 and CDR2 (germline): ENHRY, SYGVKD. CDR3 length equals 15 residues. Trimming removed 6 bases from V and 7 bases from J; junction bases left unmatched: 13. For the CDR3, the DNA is TGTGCCATCAGCGGGACTAGCAGCCCATTGTCAGAGCAGTACTTC. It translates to CAISGTSSPLSEQYF.

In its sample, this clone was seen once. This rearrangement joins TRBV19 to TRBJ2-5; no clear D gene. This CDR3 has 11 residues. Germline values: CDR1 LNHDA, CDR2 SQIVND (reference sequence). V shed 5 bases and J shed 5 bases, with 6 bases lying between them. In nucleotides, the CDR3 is TGTGCCAGTAGTTCTTTGGAGACCCAGTACTTC. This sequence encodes CASSSLETQYF.

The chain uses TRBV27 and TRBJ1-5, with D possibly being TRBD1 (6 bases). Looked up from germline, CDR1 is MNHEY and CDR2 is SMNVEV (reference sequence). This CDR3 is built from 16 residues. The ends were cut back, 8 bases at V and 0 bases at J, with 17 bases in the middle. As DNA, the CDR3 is TGTGCCAGCGGGGGCGCTAGACATCTTAGCAATCAGCCCCAGCATTTT. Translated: CASGGARHLSNQPQHF.

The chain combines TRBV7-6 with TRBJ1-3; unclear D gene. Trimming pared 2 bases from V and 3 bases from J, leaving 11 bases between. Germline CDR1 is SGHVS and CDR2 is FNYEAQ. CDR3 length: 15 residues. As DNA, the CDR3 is TGTGCCAGCAGCTTAAATACAGCTATTGGAAACACCATATATTTT. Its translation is CASSLNTAIGNTIYF.

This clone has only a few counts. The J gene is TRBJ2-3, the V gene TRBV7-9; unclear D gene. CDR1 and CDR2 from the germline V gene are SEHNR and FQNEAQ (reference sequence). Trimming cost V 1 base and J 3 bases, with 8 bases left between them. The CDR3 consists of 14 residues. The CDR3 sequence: CASSLGSSTDTQYF. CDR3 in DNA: TGTGCCAGCAGCTTAGGGAGTTCGACAGATACGCAGTATTTT.

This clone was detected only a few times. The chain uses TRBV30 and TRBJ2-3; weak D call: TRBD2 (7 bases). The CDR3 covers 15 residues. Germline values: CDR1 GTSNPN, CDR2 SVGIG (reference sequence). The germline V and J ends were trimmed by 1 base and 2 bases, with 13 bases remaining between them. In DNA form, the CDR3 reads TGTGCCTGGAGTGGAGGGGGGGGCCACACAGATACGCAGTATTTT. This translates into CAWSGGGGHTDTQYF. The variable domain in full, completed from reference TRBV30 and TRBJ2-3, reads SQTIHQWPATLVQPVGSPLSLECTVEGTSNPNLYWYRQAAGRGLQLLFYSVGIGQISSEVPQNLSASRPQDRQFILSSKKLLLSDSGFYLCAWSGGGGHTDTQYFGPGTRLTVL.